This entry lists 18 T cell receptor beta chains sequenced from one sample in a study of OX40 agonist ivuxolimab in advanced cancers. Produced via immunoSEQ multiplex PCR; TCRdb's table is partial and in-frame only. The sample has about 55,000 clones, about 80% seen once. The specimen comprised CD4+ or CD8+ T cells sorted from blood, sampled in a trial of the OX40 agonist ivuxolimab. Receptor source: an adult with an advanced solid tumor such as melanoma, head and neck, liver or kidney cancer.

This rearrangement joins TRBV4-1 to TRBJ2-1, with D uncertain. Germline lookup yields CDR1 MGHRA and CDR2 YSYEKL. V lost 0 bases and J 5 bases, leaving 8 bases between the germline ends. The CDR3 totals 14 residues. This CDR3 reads CASSQDYENNEQFF. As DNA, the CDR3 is TGCGCCAGCAGCCAAGATTATGAGAACAATGAGCAGTTCTTC.

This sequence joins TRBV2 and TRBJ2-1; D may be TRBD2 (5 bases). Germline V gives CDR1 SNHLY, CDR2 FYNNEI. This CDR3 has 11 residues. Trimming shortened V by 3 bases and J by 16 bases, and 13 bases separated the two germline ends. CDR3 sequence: CASSDPAERFF. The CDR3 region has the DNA TGTGCCAGCAGTGACCCAGCGGAGCGATTCTTC.

The DNA of the CDR3 is TGTGCCAGCTCCCTCGGACAGCAGAACACTGAAGCTTTCTTT. It is translated as CASSLGQQNTEAFF. The chain couples TRBV18 to TRBJ1-1; D may be TRBD1 (6 bases). Trimming left V 6 bases short and J 1 base short, with 12 bases between. The CDR3 loop spans 14 amino acids. CDR1 is KGHSH, CDR2 LQKENI, per germline.

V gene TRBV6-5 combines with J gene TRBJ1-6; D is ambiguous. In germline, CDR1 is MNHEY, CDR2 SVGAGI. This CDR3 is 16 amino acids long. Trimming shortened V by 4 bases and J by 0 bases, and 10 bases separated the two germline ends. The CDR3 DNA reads TGTGCCAGCAGTTTGGAGGGAGGCTCCTATAATTCACCCCTCCACTTT. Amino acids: CASSLEGGSYNSPLHF.

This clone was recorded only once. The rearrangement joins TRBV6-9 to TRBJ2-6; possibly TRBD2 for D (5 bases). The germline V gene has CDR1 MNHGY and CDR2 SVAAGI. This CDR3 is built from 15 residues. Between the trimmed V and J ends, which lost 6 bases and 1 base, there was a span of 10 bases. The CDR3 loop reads CASRSRGSGANVLTF. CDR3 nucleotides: TGTGCCAGCAGAAGCCGGGGTTCTGGGGCCAACGTCCTGACTTTC.

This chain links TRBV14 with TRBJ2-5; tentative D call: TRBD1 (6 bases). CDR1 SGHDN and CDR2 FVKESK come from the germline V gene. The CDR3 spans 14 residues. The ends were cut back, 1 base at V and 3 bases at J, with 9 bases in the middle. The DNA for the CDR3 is TGTGCCAGCAGCCAAGCCAGGGGTAAAGAGACCCAGTACTTC. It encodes CASSQARGKETQYF.

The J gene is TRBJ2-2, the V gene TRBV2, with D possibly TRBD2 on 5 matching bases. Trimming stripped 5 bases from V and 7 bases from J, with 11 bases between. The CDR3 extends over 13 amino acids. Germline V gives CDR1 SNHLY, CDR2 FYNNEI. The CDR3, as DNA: TGTGCCAGCAGTTTTGGACGGGACGGGGAGCTGTTTTTT. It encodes CASSFGRDGELFF.

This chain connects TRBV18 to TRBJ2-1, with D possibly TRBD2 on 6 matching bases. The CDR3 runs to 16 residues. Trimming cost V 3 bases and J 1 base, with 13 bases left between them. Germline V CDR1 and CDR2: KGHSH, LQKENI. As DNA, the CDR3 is TGTGCCAGCTCACCGCTTGGGACTTTTTCCTACAATGAGCAGTTCTTC. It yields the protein CASSPLGTFSYNEQFF.

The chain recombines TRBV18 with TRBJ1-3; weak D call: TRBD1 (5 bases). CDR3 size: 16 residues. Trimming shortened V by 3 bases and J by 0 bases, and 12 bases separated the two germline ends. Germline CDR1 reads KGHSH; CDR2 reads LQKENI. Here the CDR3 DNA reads TGTGCCAGCTCACCTCCCGGGGGAGGCTCTGGAAACACCATATATTTT. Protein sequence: CASSPPGGGSGNTIYF.

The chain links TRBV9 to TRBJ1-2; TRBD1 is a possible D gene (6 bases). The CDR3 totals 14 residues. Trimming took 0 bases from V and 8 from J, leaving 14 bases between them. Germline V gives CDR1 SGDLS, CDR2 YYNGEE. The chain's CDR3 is CASSVGEGGHGYTF. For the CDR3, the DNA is TGTGCCAGCAGCGTAGGAGAAGGGGGGCACGGCTACACCTTC. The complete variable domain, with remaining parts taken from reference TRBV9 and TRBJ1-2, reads DSGVTQTPKHLITATGQRVTLRCSPRSGDLSVYWYQQSLDQGLQFLIQYYNGEERAKGNILERFSAQQFPDLHSELNLSSLELGDSALYFCASSVGEGGHGYTFGSGTRLTVV.

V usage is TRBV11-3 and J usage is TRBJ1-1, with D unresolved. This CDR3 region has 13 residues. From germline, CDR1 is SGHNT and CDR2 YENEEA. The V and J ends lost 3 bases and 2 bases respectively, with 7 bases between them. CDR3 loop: CASSLGGNTEAFF. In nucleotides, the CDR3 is TGTGCCAGCAGCTTGGGCGGAAACACTGAAGCTTTCTTT.

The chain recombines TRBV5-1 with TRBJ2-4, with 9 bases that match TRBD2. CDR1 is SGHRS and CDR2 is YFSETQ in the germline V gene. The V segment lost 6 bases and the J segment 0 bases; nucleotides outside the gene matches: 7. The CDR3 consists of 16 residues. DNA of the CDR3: TGCGCCAGCACCACTAGCGGGTTCCTAGCCAAAAACATTCAGTACTTC. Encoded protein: CASTTSGFLAKNIQYF.

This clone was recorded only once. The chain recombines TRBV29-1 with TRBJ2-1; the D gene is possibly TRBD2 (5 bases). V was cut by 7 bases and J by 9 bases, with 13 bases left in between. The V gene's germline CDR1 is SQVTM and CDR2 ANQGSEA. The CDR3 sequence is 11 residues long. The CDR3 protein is CSDTRVGEQFF. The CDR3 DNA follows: TGCAGCGATACTAGGGTTGGTGAGCAGTTCTTC.

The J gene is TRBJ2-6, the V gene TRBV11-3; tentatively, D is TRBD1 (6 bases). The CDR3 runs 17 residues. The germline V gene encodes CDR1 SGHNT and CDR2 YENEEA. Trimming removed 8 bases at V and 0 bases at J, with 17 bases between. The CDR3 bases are TGTGCCAGCGGCCAGAAACAGGGTTACTCTGGGGCCAACGTCCTGACTTTC. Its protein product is CASGQKQGYSGANVLTF.

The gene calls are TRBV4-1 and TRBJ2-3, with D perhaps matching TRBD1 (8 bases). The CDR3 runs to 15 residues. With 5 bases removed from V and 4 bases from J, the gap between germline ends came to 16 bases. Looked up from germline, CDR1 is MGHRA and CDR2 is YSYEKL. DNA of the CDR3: TGCGCCAGCAGCATCCGGACAGGGAGGGCAGATACGCAGTATTTT. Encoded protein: CASSIRTGRADTQYF.

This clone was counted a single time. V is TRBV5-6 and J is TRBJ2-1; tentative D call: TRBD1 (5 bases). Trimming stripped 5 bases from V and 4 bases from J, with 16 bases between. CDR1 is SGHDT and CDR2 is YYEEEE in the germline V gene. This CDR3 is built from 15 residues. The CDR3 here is CASRQGVIEYNEQFF. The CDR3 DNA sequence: TGTGCCAGCAGGCAAGGGGTGATCGAATACAATGAGCAGTTCTTC.

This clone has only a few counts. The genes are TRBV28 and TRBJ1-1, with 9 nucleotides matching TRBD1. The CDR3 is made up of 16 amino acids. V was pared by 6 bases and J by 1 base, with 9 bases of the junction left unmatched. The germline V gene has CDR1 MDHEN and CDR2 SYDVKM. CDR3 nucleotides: TGTGCCAGCAGACATACTACAGGGGGCCAGAACACTGAAGCTTTCTTT. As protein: CASRHTTGGQNTEAFF.

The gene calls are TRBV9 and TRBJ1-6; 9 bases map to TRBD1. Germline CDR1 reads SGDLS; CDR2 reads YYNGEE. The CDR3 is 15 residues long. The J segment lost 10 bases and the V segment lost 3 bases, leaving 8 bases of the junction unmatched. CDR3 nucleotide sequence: TGTGCCAGCAGCGCTATGACAGGGGGGGAATCACCCCTCCACTTT. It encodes CASSAMTGGESPLHF. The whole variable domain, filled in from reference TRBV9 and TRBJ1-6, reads DSGVTQTPKHLITATGQRVTLRCSPRSGDLSVYWYQQSLDQGLQFLIQYYNGEERAKGNILERFSAQQFPDLHSELNLSSLELGDSALYFCASSAMTGGESPLHFGNGTRLTVT.